This TCR beta chain was found in a study of tumor and adjacent non-tumor tissue in lung cancer (dated by TCRdb to between 2018 and 2020). About the full investigation: Of the cohort, roughly 12 patients had adenocarcinoma, 2 had squamous cell carcinoma and 1 had small cell lung cancer. Among the approximately 15 patients, ages ranged from about 30 to 85 years, approximately 10 were men and 5 were women, and disease was TNM stage I to III. Sequencing produced about 130 million productive TCRbeta reads in total, an average of approximately 4.5 million reads per sample. The study compared bulk TCRbeta repertoires between lung tumor tissue and matched distant non-tumor lung tissue from fewer than 19 lung cancer patients. For each patient, one tumor sample and one normal lung sample were taken, giving roughly 30 paired specimens that underwent TCRbeta CDR3 sequencing.

Receptor libraries were prepared by multiplex PCR. Sequencing instrument: Illumina HiSeq 2500. TCRbeta libraries were constructed through three rounds of nested PCR with primers (Table S4) according to protocols modified from ARM-PCR. Before sequencing, PCR products of 200-500 bp were cut from the gel and purified using the QIAquick gel extraction kit. The source study handled its data this way. Reads were cleaned with Trimmomatic, merged with FLASH into complete CDR3 sequences, and assigned to V(D)J germline segments with MiTCR. VDJtools was used to compute clonal diversity as the inverse Simpson's index. A read counted as productive if the sequence was in-frame and lacked a premature stop codon. TCRdb cleaned the public reads at Q25 with fastp, built clones with MiXCR and kept in-frame beta chains. Records with the same CDR3 protein are collapsed into one entry carrying the most frequent genes and DNA. The V and J calls reflect TCRdb's pipeline rather than the authors' work. The sample table shows around 82,000 distinct CDR3 sequences, and roughly 80% are seen once. The ten largest clones take up about 51% of the sample.

Bulk unsorted tissue served as the source for RNA extraction, and RNA quality was assessed using a NanoDrop ND-1000 and an Agilent 2100. The normal lung samples consisted of distant non-tumor tissue collected more than 3 cm from the tumor edge. Newly diagnosed lung cancer patients without prior chemotherapy who had been admitted for thoracic surgery in China between August and November 2014 were enrolled as donors. Patients who had received previous radiotherapy or chemotherapy, or who had another concurrent cancer, were excluded from the study. Pieces of surgical tissue measuring roughly 1-2.2 cm3 were kept in RNAlater solution and stored at -80 degrees C until use. Study-level results and caveats: Younger patients had significantly higher TCR diversity, and higher tumor TCR diversity was associated with shorter overall and disease-free survival. Significantly higher TCR diversity (inverse Simpson) was observed in tumor tissue than in normal lung tissue (431.37 vs 166.20, P = 0.0075, Mann-Whitney U test). The top 100 clones made up a significantly larger cumulative share of the repertoire in normal lung than in tumor tissue. Because peripheral blood was not sequenced, blood TCRbeta repertoires in the lung cancer patients of the study were not examined. Only 15 or so patients were included in the cohort, and the need for larger samples and more detailed clinical data was noted by the authors. Neither the sequencing platform nor unique molecular identifiers are mentioned in the methods.

To note about this clonotype: No cognate antigen has been identified for it. One end of the junction is discordant with germline, which a read error may explain.

According to the germline V gene, CDR1 reads SGHAT and CDR2 reads FQNNGV. From cysteine to phenylalanine, the CDR3 is 17 amino acids long. The only DNA kept is the CDR3, 51 bases in frame from the first base. The chain is assembled from TRBV11-2 and TRBJ2-7; the D gene may be TRBD1 or TRBD2, since each aligns over 5 bases. The sample was distant non-tumor lung tissue. This clonotype originated in a man aged 60 to 69 with non-small cell lung cancer. The nucleotides are TGTGCCAACAGCTTAGCAAACATGGCGAGGGGCATATACGAGCAATACTTC. Its translation is CANSLANMARGIYEQYF.